The rows below give T cell receptor beta chains drawn from one sample of a study of beta chain features in type 1 diabetes. The table came from immunoSEQ multiplex PCR; TCRdb's copy has only in-frame clones and leaves some out. The sample has around 250,000 clones, around 68% seen once. The sample was naive CD4+ T cells from blood. Receptors were obtained from a man aged 30 to 39 in good health. CDR3s include the opening cysteine and the closing phenylalanine or tryptophan.

j_call | v_call | cdr3_aa
TRBJ2-7 | TRBV7-2 | CASSGGQAYEQYF
TRBJ2-3 | TRBV30 | CAWRHPGRGLYF
TRBJ1-2 | TRBV29-1 | CSVGGSYGYTF
TRBJ2-1 | TRBV5-6 | CASSSAGRGLMYNEQFF
TRBJ1-4 | TRBV30 | CAWNRQGDEKLFF
TRBJ2-5 | TRBV29-1 | CSVSGQGSQETQYF
TRBJ1-4 | TRBV15 | CATSRAVAGGTEKLFF
TRBJ2-3 | TRBV30 | CAWDESTDTQYF
TRBJ2-5 | TRBV7-2 | CASSLMHQLAGQETQYF
TRBJ2-7 | TRBV29-1 | CSVNRGGLEQYF
TRBJ2-7 | TRBV9 | CASSLTGSRGEQYF
TRBJ2-5 | TRBV29-1 | CSVGTGVEETQYF
TRBJ2-1 | TRBV23-1 | CASSLPRGGSGNEQFF
TRBJ2-5 | TRBV25-1 | CASSDLRQIQETQYF
TRBJ2-7 | TRBV29-1 | CSVGTAYEQYF
TRBJ1-5 | TRBV6-6 | CATLRRGDQPQHF
TRBJ2-3 | TRBV18 | CASSPSSTDTQYF
TRBJ2-1 | TRBV5-1 | CASSSGTGENEQFF
TRBJ1-2 | TRBV7-8 | CASTGGYGYTF
TRBJ2-4 | TRBV7-2 | CASSQGLAAAKNIQYF
TRBJ2-7 | TRBV29-1 | CSVEDRTLSYEQYF
TRBJ2-5 | TRBV20-1 | CSAINQETQYF
TRBJ2-5 | TRBV7-2 | CASSPGGWYQETQYF
TRBJ2-2 | TRBV29-1 | CSVDKTGELFF
TRBJ2-5 | TRBV7-2 | CASSLGLAGRETQYF
TRBJ2-1 | TRBV29-1 | CSVQWLAGGHNEQFF
TRBJ2-5 | TRBV6-5 | CASRLTLQETQYF
TRBJ1-4 | TRBV30 | CAWSEGPYEKLFF
TRBJ2-2 | TRBV19 | CASRRGPTNTGELFF
TRBJ2-1 | TRBV7-9 | CASSLGSAGVNEQFF
TRBJ2-7 | TRBV4-2 | CASSQVGSYEQYF
TRBJ1-4 | TRBV29-1 | CSVEAGQGNEKLFF
TRBJ2-3 | TRBV30 | CAWGGGTDTQYF
TRBJ2-3 | TRBV7-9 | CASSLLASGFTDTQYF
TRBJ2-7 | TRBV2 | CASSEEGNYEQYF